This TCR beta chain was recorded in a study of T-cell reconstitution after alpha-beta-depleted transplantation in children. CDR1 and CDR2 (germline): DFQATT, SNEGSKA (reference sequence). This CDR3 region has 12 residues. V lost 4 bases and J 4 bases, leaving 7 bases between the germline ends. This clonotype was recorded once. It was with unique molecular identifiers that the TCRbeta library was prepared. Each CDR3 protein is one row after TCRdb ran MiXCR on the PCR reads. In the table there are around 380,000 distinct CDR3 sequences, around 9.9% of which are singletons. This chain links TRBV20-1 with TRBJ1-4; no clear D gene. The specimen comprised PBMCs from the stem cell graft donor, sampled from the stem cell graft. This TCR came from a human donor who donated a stem cell graft to a child with acute myeloid leukemia. The CDR3 nucleotides read TGCAGTGCTATCGACGGTAATGAAAAACTGTTTTTT. This codes for CSAIDGNEKLFF.